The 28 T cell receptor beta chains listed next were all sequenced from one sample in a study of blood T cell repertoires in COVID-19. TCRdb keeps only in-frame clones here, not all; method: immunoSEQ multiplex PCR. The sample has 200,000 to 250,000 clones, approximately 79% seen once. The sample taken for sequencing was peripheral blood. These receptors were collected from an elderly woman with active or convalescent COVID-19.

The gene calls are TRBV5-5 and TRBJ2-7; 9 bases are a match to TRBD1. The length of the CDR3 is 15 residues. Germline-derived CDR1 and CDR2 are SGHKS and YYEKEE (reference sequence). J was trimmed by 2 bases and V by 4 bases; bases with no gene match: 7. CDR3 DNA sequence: TGTGCCAGCAGCCTAGCCGGGACAGGGACCTACGAGCAGTACTTC. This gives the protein CASSLAGTGTYEQYF.

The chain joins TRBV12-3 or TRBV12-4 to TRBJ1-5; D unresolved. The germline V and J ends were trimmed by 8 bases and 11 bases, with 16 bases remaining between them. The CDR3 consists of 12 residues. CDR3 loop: CASSKIGEAQHF. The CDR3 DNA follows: TGTGCCAGCTCAAAGATCGGGGAGGCCCAGCATTTT.

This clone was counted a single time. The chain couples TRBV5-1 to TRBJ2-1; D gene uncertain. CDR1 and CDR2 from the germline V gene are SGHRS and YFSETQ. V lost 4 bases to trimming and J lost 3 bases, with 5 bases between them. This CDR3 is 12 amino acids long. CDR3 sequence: CASSGSYNEQFF. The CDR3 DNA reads TGCGCCAGCAGCGGTAGCTACAATGAGCAGTTCTTC.

DNA of the CDR3: TGTGCCAGCAGCTTGGCCCTAGGGACAGGGGGCGTCTCTGGAAACACCATATATTTT. Encoded protein: CASSLALGTGGVSGNTIYF. V and J are TRBV5-5 and TRBJ1-3; 12 bases line up with TRBD1. This CDR3 contains 19 residues. Germline-derived CDR1 and CDR2 are SGHKS and YYEKEE (reference sequence). The V and J ends lost 0 bases and 0 bases, in that order; junction bases with no gene match: 7.

CDR3 DNA sequence: TGTGCCAGTAGCTCCTCCAGGGGTGGTCAGCCCCAGCATTTT. Its translation: CASSSSRGGQPQHF. V and J are TRBV19 and TRBJ1-5; weak D call: TRBD1 (6 bases). The CDR3 spans 14 residues. Germline V gene lookup returns CDR1 LNHDA and CDR2 SQIVND (reference sequence). V lost 6 bases to trimming and J lost 6 bases, with 15 bases between them.

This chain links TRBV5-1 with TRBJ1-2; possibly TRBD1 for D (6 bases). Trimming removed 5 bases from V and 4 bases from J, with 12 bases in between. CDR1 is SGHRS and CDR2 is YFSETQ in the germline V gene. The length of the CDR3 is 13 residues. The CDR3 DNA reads TGCGCCAGCAGTCAACAGGGAAGCTATGGCTACACCTTC. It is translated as CASSQQGSYGYTF.

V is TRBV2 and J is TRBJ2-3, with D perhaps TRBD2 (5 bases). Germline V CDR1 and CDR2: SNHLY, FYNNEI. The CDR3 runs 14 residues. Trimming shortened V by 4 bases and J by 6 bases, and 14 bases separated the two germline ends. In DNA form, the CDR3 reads TGTGCCAGCAGTGCGGGAATAGATTTGGATACGCAGTATTTT. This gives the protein CASSAGIDLDTQYF.

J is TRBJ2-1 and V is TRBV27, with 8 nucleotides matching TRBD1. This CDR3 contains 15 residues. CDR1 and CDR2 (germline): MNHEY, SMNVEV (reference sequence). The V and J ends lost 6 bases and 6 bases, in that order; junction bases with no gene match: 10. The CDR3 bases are TGTGCCAGCAGACCCCCGGACAGGGTGGGCAATGAGCAGTTCTTC. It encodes CASRPPDRVGNEQFF.

The CDR3 reads CASDRENTEAFF. The CDR3, as DNA: TGTGCCAGCGACAGGGAGAACACTGAAGCTTTCTTT. The rearrangement uses TRBV2 and TRBJ1-1, with 7 bases that match TRBD1. Trimming took 8 bases from V and 1 from J; bases not matched to a gene: 1. Germline CDR1 and CDR2: SNHLY and FYNNEI. The CDR3 is 12 residues long.

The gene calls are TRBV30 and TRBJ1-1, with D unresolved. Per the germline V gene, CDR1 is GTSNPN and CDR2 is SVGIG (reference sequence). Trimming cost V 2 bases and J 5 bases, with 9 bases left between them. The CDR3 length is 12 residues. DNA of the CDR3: TGTGCCTGGAGTTTCATGACTACTGAAGCTTTCTTT. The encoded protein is CAWSFMTTEAFF.

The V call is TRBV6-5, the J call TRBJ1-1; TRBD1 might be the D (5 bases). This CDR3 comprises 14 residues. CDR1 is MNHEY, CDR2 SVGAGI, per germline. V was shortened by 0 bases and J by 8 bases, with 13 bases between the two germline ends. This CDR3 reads CASSYSGPDREAFF. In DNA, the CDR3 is TGTGCCAGCAGTTACTCGGGGCCAGACCGAGAAGCTTTCTTT.

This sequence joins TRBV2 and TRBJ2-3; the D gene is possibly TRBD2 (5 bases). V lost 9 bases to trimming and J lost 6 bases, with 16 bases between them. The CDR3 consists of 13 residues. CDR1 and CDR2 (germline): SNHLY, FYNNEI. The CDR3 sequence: CASNLGGPDTQYF. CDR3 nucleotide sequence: TGTGCCAGTAACCTTGGCGGGCCGGATACGCAGTATTTT. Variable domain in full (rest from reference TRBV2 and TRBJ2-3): EPEVTQTPSHQVTQMGQEVILRCVPISNHLYFYWYRQILGQKVEFLVSFYNNEISEKSEIFDDQFSVERPDGSNFTLKIRSTKLEDSAMYFCASNLGGPDTQYFGPGTRLTVL.

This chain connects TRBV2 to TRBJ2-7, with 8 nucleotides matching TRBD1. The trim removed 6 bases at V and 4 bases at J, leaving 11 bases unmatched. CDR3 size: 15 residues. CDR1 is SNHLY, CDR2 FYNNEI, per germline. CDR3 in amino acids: CASSTSDRGEYEQYF. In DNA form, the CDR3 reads TGTGCCAGCAGCACCTCAGACAGGGGTGAATACGAGCAGTACTTC.

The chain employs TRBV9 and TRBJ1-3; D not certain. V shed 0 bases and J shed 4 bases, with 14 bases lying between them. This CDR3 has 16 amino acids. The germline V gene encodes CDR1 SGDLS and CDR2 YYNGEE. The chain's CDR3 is CASSVATHSSGNTIYF. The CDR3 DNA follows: TGTGCCAGCAGCGTAGCTACCCATTCCTCAGGAAACACCATATATTTT.

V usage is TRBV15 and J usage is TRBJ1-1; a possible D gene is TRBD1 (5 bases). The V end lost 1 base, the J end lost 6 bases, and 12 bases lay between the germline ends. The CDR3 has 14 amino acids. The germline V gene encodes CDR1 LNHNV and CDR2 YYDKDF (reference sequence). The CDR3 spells CATSRVRGGAEAFF. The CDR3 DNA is TGTGCCACCAGCAGAGTGAGGGGAGGGGCTGAAGCTTTCTTT. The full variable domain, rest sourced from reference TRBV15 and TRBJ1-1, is DAMVIQNPRYQVTQFGKPVTLSCSQTLNHNVMYWYQQKSSQAPKLLFHYYDKDFNNEADTPDNFQSRRPNTSFCFLDIRSPGLGDTAMYLCATSRVRGGAEAFFGQGTRLTVV.

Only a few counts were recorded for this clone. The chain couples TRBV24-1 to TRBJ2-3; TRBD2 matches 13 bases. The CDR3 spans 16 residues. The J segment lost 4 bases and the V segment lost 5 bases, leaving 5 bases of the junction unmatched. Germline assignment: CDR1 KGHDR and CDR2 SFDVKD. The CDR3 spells CATSALAGGAADTQYF. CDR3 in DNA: TGTGCCACCAGTGCACTAGCGGGGGGGGCAGCAGATACGCAGTATTTT.

The CDR3 loop is CASSPWTSGTQETQYF. The CDR3 nucleotides read TGTGCCAGCAGCCCATGGACTAGCGGAACCCAAGAGACCCAGTACTTC. The chain uses TRBV11-2 and TRBJ2-5; 10 positions agree with TRBD2. CDR1 is SGHAT and CDR2 is FQNNGV in the germline V gene. Losses at the gene ends were 5 bases for V and 1 base for J; bases not matched to a gene: 7. The CDR3 covers 16 residues.

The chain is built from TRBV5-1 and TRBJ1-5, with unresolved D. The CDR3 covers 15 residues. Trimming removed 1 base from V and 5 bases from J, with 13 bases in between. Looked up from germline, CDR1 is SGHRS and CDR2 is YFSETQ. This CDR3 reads CASSLLGVGDQPQHF. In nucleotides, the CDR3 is TGCGCCAGCAGCTTGCTGGGCGTGGGAGATCAGCCCCAGCATTTT.

The CDR3 is CATSDPGRETQYF. The CDR3 region has the DNA TGTGCCACCAGTGATCCAGGGAGGGAGACCCAGTACTTC. V usage is TRBV24-1 and J usage is TRBJ2-5, with a possible D match to TRBD2 (6 bases). Per germline, CDR1 KGHDR and CDR2 SFDVKD. This CDR3 has 13 residues. V was pared by 3 bases and J by 5 bases, with 9 bases between.

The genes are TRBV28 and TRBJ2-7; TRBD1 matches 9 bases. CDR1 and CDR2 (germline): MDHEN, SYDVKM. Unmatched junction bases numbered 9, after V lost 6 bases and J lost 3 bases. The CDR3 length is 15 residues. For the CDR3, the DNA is TGTGCCAGCAGAATGCGGGACAGGGTTAGCTACGAGCAGTACTTC. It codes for CASRMRDRVSYEQYF.

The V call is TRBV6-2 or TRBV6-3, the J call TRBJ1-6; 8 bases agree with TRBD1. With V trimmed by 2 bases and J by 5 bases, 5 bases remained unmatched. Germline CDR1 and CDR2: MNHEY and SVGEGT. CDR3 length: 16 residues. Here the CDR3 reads CASSYQTGVDNSPLHF. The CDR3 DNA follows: TGTGCCAGCAGTTACCAGACAGGGGTGGATAATTCACCCCTCCACTTT.

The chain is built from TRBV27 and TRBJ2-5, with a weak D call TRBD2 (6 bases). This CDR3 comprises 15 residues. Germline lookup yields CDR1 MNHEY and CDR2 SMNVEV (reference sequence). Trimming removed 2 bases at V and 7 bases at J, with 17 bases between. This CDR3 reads CASSLNLSGARTQYF. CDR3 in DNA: TGTGCCAGCAGTTTAAATCTTAGCGGAGCAAGGACCCAGTACTTC.

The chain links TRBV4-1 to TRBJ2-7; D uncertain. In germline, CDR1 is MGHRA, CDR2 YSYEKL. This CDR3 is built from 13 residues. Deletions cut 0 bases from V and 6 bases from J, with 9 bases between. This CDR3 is CASSQEQAREQYF. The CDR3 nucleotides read TGCGCCAGCAGCCAAGAACAAGCGCGCGAGCAGTACTTC.

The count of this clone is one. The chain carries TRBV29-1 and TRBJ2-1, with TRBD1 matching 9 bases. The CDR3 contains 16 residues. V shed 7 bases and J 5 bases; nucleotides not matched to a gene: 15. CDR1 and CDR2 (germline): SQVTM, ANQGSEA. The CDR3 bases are TGCAGCGAGAGCCGCGAGGGACAGGGAGGGGACAATGAGCAGTTCTTC. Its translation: CSESREGQGGDNEQFF.

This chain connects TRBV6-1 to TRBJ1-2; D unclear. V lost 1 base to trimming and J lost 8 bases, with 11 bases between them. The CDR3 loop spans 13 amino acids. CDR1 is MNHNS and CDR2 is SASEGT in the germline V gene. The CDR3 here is CASSEGARGGYTF. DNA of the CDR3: TGTGCCAGCAGTGAAGGGGCACGGGGAGGCTACACCTTC.

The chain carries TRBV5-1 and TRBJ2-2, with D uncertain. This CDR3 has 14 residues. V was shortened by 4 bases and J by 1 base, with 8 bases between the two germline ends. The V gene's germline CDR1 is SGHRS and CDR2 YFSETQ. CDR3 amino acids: CASSPIGNTGELFF. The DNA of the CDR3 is TGCGCCAGCAGCCCGATCGGGAACACCGGGGAGCTGTTTTTT. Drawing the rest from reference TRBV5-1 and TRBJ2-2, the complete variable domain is KAGVTQTPRYLIKTRGQQVTLSCSPISGHRSVSWYQQTPGQGLQFLFEYFSETQRNKGNFPGRFSGRQFSNSRSEMNVSTLELGDSALYLCASSPIGNTGELFFGEGSRLTVL.

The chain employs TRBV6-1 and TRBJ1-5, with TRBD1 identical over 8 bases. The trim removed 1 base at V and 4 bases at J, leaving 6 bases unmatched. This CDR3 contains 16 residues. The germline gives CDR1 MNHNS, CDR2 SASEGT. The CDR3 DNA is TGTGCCAGCAGTGAAGTTTGGACAGGGAGAAATCAGCCCCAGCATTTT. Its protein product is CASSEVWTGRNQPQHF.

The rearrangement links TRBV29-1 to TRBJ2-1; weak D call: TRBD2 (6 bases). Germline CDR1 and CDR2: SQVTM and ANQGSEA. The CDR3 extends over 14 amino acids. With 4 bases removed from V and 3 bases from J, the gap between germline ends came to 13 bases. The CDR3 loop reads CSVASSEGYNEQFF. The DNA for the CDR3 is TGCAGCGTTGCGTCGTCGGAGGGCTACAATGAGCAGTTCTTC.